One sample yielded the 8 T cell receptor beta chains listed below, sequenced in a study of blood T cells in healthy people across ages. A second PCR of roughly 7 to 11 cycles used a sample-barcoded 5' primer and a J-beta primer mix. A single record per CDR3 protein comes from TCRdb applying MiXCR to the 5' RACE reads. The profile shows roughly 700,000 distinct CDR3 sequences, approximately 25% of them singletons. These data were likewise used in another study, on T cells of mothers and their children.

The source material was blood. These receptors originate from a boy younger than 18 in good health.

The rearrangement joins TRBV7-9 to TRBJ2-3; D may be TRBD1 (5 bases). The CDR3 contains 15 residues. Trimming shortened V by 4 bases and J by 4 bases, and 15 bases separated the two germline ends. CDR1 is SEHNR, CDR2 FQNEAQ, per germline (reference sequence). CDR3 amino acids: CASSSGITDSDTQYF. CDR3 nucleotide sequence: TGTGCCAGCAGCTCAGGGATCACTGACTCAGATACGCAGTATTTT. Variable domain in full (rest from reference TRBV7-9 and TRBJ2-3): DTGVSQNPRHKITKRGQNVTFRCDPISEHNRLYWYRQTLGQGPEFLTYFQNEAQLEKSRLLSDRFSAERPKGSFSTLEIQRTEQGDSAMYLCASSSGITDSDTQYFGPGTRLTVL.

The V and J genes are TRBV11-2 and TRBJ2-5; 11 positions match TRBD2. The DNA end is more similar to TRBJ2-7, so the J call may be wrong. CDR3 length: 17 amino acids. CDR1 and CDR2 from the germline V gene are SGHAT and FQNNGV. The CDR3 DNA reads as TGTGCCAGCAGCCTTCGGGGACTAGCGGCGATATCCTACGAGCAGTACTTC. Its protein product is CASSLRGLAAISYEQYF.

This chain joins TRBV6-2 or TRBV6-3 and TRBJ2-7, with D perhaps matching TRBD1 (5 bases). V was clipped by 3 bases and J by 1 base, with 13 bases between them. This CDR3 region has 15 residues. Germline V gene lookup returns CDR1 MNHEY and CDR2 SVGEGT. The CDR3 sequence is CASSYQQGHSYEQYF. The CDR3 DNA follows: TGTGCCAGCAGTTATCAGCAGGGCCATTCCTACGAGCAGTACTTC.

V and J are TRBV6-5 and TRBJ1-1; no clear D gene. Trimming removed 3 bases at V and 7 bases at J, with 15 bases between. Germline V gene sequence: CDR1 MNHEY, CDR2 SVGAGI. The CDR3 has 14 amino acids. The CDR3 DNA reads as TGTGCCAGCAGTTATTCTGGCCTCTCTAGTGAAGCTTTCTTT. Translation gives CASSYSGLSSEAFF.

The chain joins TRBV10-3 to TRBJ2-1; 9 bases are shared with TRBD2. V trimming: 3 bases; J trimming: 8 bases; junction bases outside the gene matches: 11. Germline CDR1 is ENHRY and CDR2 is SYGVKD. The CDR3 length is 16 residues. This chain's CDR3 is CAISDRGSGTSYEQFF. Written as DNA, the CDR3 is TGTGCCATCAGTGACAGGGGGTCGGGGACTAGCTATGAGCAGTTCTTC.

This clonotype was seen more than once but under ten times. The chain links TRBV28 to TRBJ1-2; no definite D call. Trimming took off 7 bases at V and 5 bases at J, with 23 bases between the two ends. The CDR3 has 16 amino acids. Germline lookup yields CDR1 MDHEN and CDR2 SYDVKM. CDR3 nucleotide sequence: TGTGCCAGCACTTCCGGTCAATGGACCTCACAATATGGCTACACCTTC. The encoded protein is CASTSGQWTSQYGYTF.

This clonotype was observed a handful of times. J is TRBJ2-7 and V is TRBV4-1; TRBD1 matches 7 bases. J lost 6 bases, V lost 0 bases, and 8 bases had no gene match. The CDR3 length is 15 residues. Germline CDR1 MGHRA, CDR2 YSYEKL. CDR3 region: CASSQEQGSGSEQYF. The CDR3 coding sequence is TGCGCCAGCAGCCAAGAACAGGGGTCGGGGAGCGAGCAGTACTTC.

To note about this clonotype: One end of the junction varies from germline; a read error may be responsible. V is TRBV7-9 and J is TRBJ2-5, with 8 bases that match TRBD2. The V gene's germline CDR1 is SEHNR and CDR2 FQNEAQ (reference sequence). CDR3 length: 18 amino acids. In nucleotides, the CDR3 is TGTACCAGCAAGGCGCCCGGGGGGGAGATCCCATTCCAAGAGACCCAGTACTTC. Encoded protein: CTSKAPGGEIPFQETQYF.